These 20 T cell receptor beta chains came from one sample sequenced in a study of Graves' ophthalmopathy and Graves' hyperthyroidism. The TCR beta CDR3 regions underwent amplification from RNA transcripts. HTBI primers were used in a first-round RT-PCR, which preceded a second-round multiplex PCR. A single record per CDR3 protein comes from TCRdb applying MiXCR to the multiplex PCR reads. The data hold roughly 610,000 distinct CDR3 sequences, with 20% to 25% observed a single time. Sequenced material: peripheral blood. The origin of the receptors is a woman in her late teens or twenties with stable Graves' hyperthyroidism. Some clones in this sample may be carry-over from other donors' samples.

This clonotype has at least ten counts. The chain links TRBV20-1 to TRBJ1-1, with D perhaps matching TRBD1 (5 bases). Per germline, CDR1 DFQATT and CDR2 SNEGSKA (reference sequence). V lost 5 bases and J lost 1, with 8 bases in between. The CDR3 spans 12 residues. The CDR3 DNA reads TGCAGTGCTCCCAGGGAGAACACTGAAGCTTTCTTT. Translating gives CSAPRENTEAFF.

This clonotype was counted between two and nine times. This chain joins TRBV5-1 and TRBJ1-1; no reliable D call. Germline-derived CDR1 and CDR2 are SGHRS and YFSETQ. Trimming removed 4 bases from V and 4 bases from J, with 17 bases in between. This CDR3 is 15 amino acids long. In DNA form, the CDR3 reads TGCGCCAGCAGCCAATCTGACCGACCGTCCACTGAAGCTTTCTTT. As protein: CASSQSDRPSTEAFF.

This clonotype has a count of ten or more. The chain employs TRBV6-5 and TRBJ2-5; perhaps TRBD2 as D (6 bases). Germline V lookup: CDR1 MNHEY, CDR2 SVGAGI. The CDR3 loop spans 13 amino acids. V was cut by 11 bases and J by 1 base, with 14 bases left in between. CDR3 DNA sequence: TGTGCCCACAGGCGGGACCTCCAAGAGACCCAGTACTTC. It encodes CAHRRDLQETQYF.

A single count supports this clonotype. The chain carries TRBV2 and TRBJ1-1; 7 nucleotides line up with TRBD1. CDR1 and CDR2 (germline): SNHLY, FYNNEI. V gave up 6 bases and J gave up 5 bases; unmatched junction bases: 9. This CDR3 has 14 residues. Written as DNA, the CDR3 is TGTGCCAGCAGACAAGGGGGCGCGGAAACTGAAGCTTTCTTT. Its translation is CASRQGGAETEAFF.

This clonotype appeared many times. The chain has TRBV6-1 and TRBJ2-7, with TRBD2 as a possible D gene (5 bases). The CDR3 is 12 amino acids. The germline CDR1 and CDR2 sequences are MNHNS and SASEGT. V lost 6 bases and J 5 bases, leaving 11 bases between the germline ends. The CDR3 coding sequence is TGTGCCAGCAGGGACTGGAAGGACGAGCAGTACTTC. Translation: CASRDWKDEQYF.

This clonotype was counted only a few times. This chain connects TRBV7-9 to TRBJ2-2, with 7 bases fitting TRBD2. The CDR3 length is 15 residues. Trimming cost V 2 bases and J 4 bases; bases outside gene matches: 4. Germline V gene lookup returns CDR1 SEHNR and CDR2 FQNEAQ (reference sequence). The CDR3 region is CASSLRLARTGELFF. CDR3 sequence (DNA): TGTGCCAGCAGCTTAAGACTAGCCCGCACCGGGGAGCTGTTTTTT.

V usage is TRBV20-1 and J usage is TRBJ2-5; either TRBD1 or TRBD2 may supply D (5 bases each). The V end lost 6 bases, the J end lost 1 base, and 12 bases lay between the germline ends. The germline V gene encodes CDR1 DFQATT and CDR2 SNEGSKA (reference sequence). The CDR3 is made up of 13 amino acids. CDR3 region: CSAIPGTQETQYF. CDR3 nucleotide sequence: TGCAGTGCGATCCCCGGGACCCAAGAGACCCAGTACTTC.

This clonotype was counted between two and nine times. The chain combines TRBV3-1 with TRBJ1-6; 8 nucleotides align to TRBD1. Germline CDR1 reads LGHDT; CDR2 reads YNNKEL (reference sequence). V dropped 7 bases and J dropped 7; count of bases not matched to a gene: 9. This CDR3 is built from 15 residues. The CDR3 region is CASTPGGSFNSPLHF. The CDR3 nucleotides read TGTGCCAGCACCCCAGGGGGCTCCTTCAATTCACCCCTCCACTTT.

In this sample, this clonotype turned up once. V and J are TRBV6-1 and TRBJ2-7; 8 nucleotides match TRBD1. Germline assignment: CDR1 MNHNS and CDR2 SASEGT. The CDR3 is made up of 15 amino acids. The DNA of the CDR3 is TGTGCCAGCAGCCCAGGGGGCCAATTGCCCTACGAGCAGTGGGTG. The encoded protein is CASSPGGQLPYEQWV.

Comment on this clonotype: A much larger clone differs by one base, so this may be a read error. V gene TRBV15 combines with J gene TRBJ2-5, with D possibly being TRBD2 (6 bases). The CDR3 has 19 residues. Germline V gene lookup returns CDR1 LNHNV and CDR2 YYDKDF (reference sequence). CDR3 coding DNA: TGTGCCACCAGCAGAGATTACTTCCTGGGACTCCTGTACCAAGAGACCAAGTACTTC. It translates to CATSRDYFLGLLYQETKYF. Using reference TRBV15 and TRBJ2-5 for the parts outside the CDR3, the full variable domain is DAMVIQNPRYQVTQFGKPVTLSCSQTLNHNVMYWYQQKSSQAPKLLFHYYDKDFNNEADTPDNFQSRRPNTSFCFLDIRSPGLGDTAMYLCATSRDYFLGLLYQETKYFGPGTRLLVL.

The chain is built from TRBV3-1 and TRBJ2-7; D is ambiguous. V gave up 1 base and J gave up 4 bases, with 17 bases separating them. The CDR3 spans 16 residues. Germline lookup yields CDR1 LGHDT and CDR2 YNNKEL (reference sequence). The CDR3 spells CASSQGTPDHGYEQYF. The CDR3 region has the DNA TGTGCCAGCAGCCAAGGGACCCCTGATCATGGGTACGAGCAGTACTTC.

This clonotype was found many times. This chain uses TRBV12-3 or TRBV12-4 with TRBJ1-3; D remains unclear. The length of the CDR3 is 15 residues. Trimming took 7 bases from V and 0 from J, leaving 13 bases between them. This CDR3 is CASTPTAYSGNTIYF. The CDR3, as DNA: TGTGCCAGCACCCCCACCGCGTACTCTGGAAACACCATATATTTT.

The V and J genes are TRBV29-1 and TRBJ2-7; 7 bases map to TRBD1. The germline CDR1 and CDR2 sequences are SQVTM and ANQGSEA. There are 15 residues in the CDR3. Trimming at V came to 0 bases and at J to 3 bases, leaving 8 bases not matched to a gene. CDR3 sequence (DNA): TGCAGCGTTGAAGATCTAACCGGGACAGACTACGAGCAGTACTTC. Translated, it gives CSVEDLTGTDYEQYF.

This clonotype was counted ten times or more. The J gene is TRBJ2-2, the V gene TRBV27; D is possibly TRBD1 (5 bases). CDR3 size: 16 residues. Germline loops: CDR1 MNHEY, CDR2 SMNVEV (reference sequence). Trimming left V 5 bases short and J 7 bases short, with 20 bases between. In nucleotides, the CDR3 is TGTGCCAGCAGTCCCGGTCGGACATCCTTAGGCGGGGAGCTGTTTTTT. Its translation: CASSPGRTSLGGELFF.

This clonotype was seen ten or more times. This sequence joins TRBV20-1 and TRBJ1-3, with D unresolved. The CDR3 covers 12 residues. Germline assignment: CDR1 DFQATT and CDR2 SNEGSKA (reference sequence). V lost 5 bases to trimming and J lost 4 bases, with 9 bases between them. This CDR3 reads CSARFSGNTIYF. The CDR3 nucleotides are TGCAGTGCTCGGTTTTCGGGAAACACCATATATTTT.

This clonotype was observed at least ten times. V is TRBV12-5 and J is TRBJ1-2, with D perhaps matching TRBD1 (5 bases). V lost 0 bases to trimming and J lost 8 bases, with 22 bases between them. CDR1 is LGHNT and CDR2 is FRNRAP in the germline V gene. The length of the CDR3 is 17 residues. The CDR3 reads CASGLVLGGKPLWGYTF. CDR3 nucleotide sequence: TGTGCTAGTGGTTTGGTACTGGGGGGGAAACCCCTCTGGGGCTACACCTTC.

This clonotype showed up many times. In DNA form, the CDR3 reads TGTGCCAGCAGCTTAGCAACGACAGGGAGCAATTCACCCCTCCACTTT. Protein: CASSLATTGSNSPLHF. The chain links TRBV7-8 to TRBJ1-6; 7 positions agree with TRBD1. The CDR3 runs 16 residues. Trimming removed 0 bases from V and 7 bases from J; junction bases left unmatched: 6. Germline CDR1 reads SGHVS; CDR2 reads FQNEAQ.

This clonotype showed up many times. The V and J genes are TRBV12-3 or TRBV12-4 and TRBJ2-2, with D unclear. This CDR3 contains 15 residues. Trimming removed 8 bases at V and 0 bases at J, with 13 bases between. CDR3 sequence (DNA): TGTGCCAGCTCGTTCGTGGCGACGAACACCGGGGAGCTGTTTTTT. Amino acid sequence: CASSFVATNTGELFF.

A remark on this clonotype: The junction and the germline gene differ at one end; a read error may be behind it. The CDR3 loop reads CVSSPGQGWETQYF. The CDR3 nucleotides are TGTGTCAGCAGTCCCGGACAGGGTTGGGAGACCCAGTACTTC. The chain couples TRBV6-2 or TRBV6-3 to TRBJ2-5; 8 positions match TRBD1. The CDR3 is 14 amino acids. Germline CDR1 is MNHEY and CDR2 is SVGEGT.

This clonotype appeared a few times. The chain carries TRBV13 and TRBJ1-5, with D perhaps TRBD1 (6 bases). The germline V gene has CDR1 PRHDT and CDR2 FYEKMQ (reference sequence). The CDR3 runs to 16 residues. V shed 0 bases and J shed 5 bases, with 14 bases lying between them. This CDR3 reads CASSLGGGRRDQPQHF. The CDR3 coding sequence is TGTGCCAGCAGCTTAGGGGGGGGGCGGAGGGATCAGCCCCAGCATTTT.